These 2 T cell receptor beta chains were all obtained from the same sample, sequenced in a study of CD8 T cells in Susac syndrome. The RNA input was about 0.45 to 1 ug, and it was reverse transcribed with random hexamers. TCRdb re-derived calls from the immunoSEQ multiplex PCR reads in MiXCR, one entry per CDR3 protein. Of a few hundred thousand distinct CDR3 sequences in the sample, approximately 89% are singletons; the top ten hold approximately 0.11%. The source material was CD8+ T cells from PBMCs. Source of these receptors: a human donor with multiple sclerosis.

This clonotype was counted once. The rearrangement uses TRBV6-5 and TRBJ2-5; 8 nucleotides align to TRBD2. V was pared by 4 bases and J by 1 base, with 5 bases of the junction left unmatched. The germline gives CDR1 MNHEY, CDR2 SVGAGI. The CDR3 contains 15 residues. CDR3 DNA: TGTGCCAGCAGTTGGGGCGGGAGGCTCCAAGAGACCCAGTACTTC. Translating gives CASSWGGRLQETQYF.

This chain connects TRBV5-1 to TRBJ2-7, with TRBD1 matching 7 bases. V was pared by 1 base and J by 3 bases, with 10 bases of the junction left unmatched. This CDR3 spans 16 amino acids. Germline V lookup: CDR1 SGHRS, CDR2 YFSETQ. This CDR3 is CASSLYPTGKIYEQYF. The CDR3 DNA sequence: TGCGCCAGCAGCTTGTATCCGACAGGGAAAATCTACGAGCAGTACTTC.